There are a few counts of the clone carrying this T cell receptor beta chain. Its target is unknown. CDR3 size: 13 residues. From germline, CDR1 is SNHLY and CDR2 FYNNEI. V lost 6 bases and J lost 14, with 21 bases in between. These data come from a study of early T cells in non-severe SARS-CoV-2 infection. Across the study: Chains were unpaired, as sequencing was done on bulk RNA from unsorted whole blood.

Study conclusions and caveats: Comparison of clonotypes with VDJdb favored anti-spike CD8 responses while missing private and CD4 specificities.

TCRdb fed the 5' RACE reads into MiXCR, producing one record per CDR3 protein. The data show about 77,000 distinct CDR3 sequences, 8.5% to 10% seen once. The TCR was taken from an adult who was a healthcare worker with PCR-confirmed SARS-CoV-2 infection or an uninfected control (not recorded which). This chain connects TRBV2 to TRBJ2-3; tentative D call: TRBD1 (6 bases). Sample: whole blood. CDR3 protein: CASSPLGAAERYF. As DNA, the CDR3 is TGTGCCAGCAGCCCCTTGGGGGCGGCCGAGAGGTATTTT.